These 14 T cell receptor beta chains came from one sample sequenced in a study of CD8 T cells in ankylosing spondylitis. TCRdb recomputed calls from the 5' RACE reads with MiXCR, one row per CDR3 protein. The sample has 40,000 to 55,000 distinct CDR3 sequences, less than 8.5% seen once; the top ten hold over 6.5%. The sequencing sample was made of blood, either unsorted or a sorted T cell fraction (not recorded which). The receptors were gathered from a female donor with ankylosing spondylitis or in good health (not recorded which).

In its sample, this clonotype was seen many times. This chain connects TRBV5-1 to TRBJ2-1; D not resolved. The germline gives CDR1 SGHRS, CDR2 YFSETQ. This CDR3 is built from 13 residues. V was cut by 1 base and J by 8 bases, with 10 bases left in between. The CDR3 sequence is CASSLLGFYEQFF. The CDR3 nucleotides read TGCGCCAGCAGCTTGTTAGGTTTCTATGAGCAGTTCTTC.

In this sample, this clonotype turned up many times. The V and J genes are TRBV9 and TRBJ2-3, with unresolved D. V lost 5 bases and J 6 bases, leaving 7 bases between the germline ends. The CDR3 runs to 11 residues. Germline CDR1 SGDLS, CDR2 YYNGEE. Here the CDR3 DNA reads TGTGCCAGCAGTCTGAGGGATACGCAGTATTTT. As protein: CASSLRDTQYF. Complete variable domain (other parts from reference TRBV9 and TRBJ2-3): DSGVTQTPKHLITATGQRVTLRCSPRSGDLSVYWYQQSLDQGLQFLIQYYNGEERAKGNILERFSAQQFPDLHSELNLSSLELGDSALYFCASSLRDTQYFGPGTRLTVL.

The table lists this clonotype with a few counts. The chain employs TRBV29-1 and TRBJ1-2, with D possibly matching TRBD1 (5 bases). The length of the CDR3 is 14 residues. V was shortened by 1 base and J by 4 bases, with 13 bases between the two germline ends. The germline CDR1 and CDR2 sequences are SQVTM and ANQGSEA. CDR3 loop: CSVEVWDGPYGYTF. The CDR3 coding sequence is TGCAGCGTTGAAGTTTGGGACGGACCCTATGGCTACACCTTC.

This clonotype occurred many times. The V call is TRBV7-7, the J call TRBJ2-5; 9 nucleotides line up with TRBD1. Unmatched junction bases numbered 7, after V lost 5 bases and J lost 6 bases. CDR1 is SSHAT, CDR2 FNYEAQ, per germline (reference sequence). CDR3 length: 14 amino acids. This chain's CDR3 is CASSPVQGAKTQYF. CDR3 DNA sequence: TGTGCCAGCAGCCCAGTACAGGGGGCGAAGACCCAGTACTTC.

This clonotype was found many times. V is TRBV10-3 and J is TRBJ2-7; D gene unclear. V lost 4 bases to trimming and J lost 7 bases, with 11 bases between them. The CDR3 totals 12 residues. CDR1 is ENHRY and CDR2 is SYGVKD in the germline V gene. CDR3 sequence (DNA): TGTGCCATCAGTGGCACGGTTTGGGAGCAGTACTTC. This translates into CAISGTVWEQYF.

In its sample, this clonotype was seen many times. The chain carries TRBV5-1 and TRBJ1-2; D is undetermined. The germline CDR1 and CDR2 sequences are SGHRS and YFSETQ. This CDR3 region has 14 residues. The V and J ends lost 0 bases and 4 bases respectively, with 10 bases between them. CDR3 protein: CASSLEGSVYGYTF. In nucleotides, the CDR3 is TGCGCCAGCAGCTTGGAGGGCTCGGTCTATGGCTACACCTTC.

This clonotype was recorded a few times. CDR3 bases: TGTGCCACCAGTGGGCGAGCGGGGGGACTCGCGAACACCGGGGAGCTGTTTTTT. Amino acids: CATSGRAGGLANTGELFF. The chain links TRBV24-1 to TRBJ2-2; TRBD2 matches at 9 bases. V lost 5 bases, J lost 0 bases, and 9 bases stayed unmatched. Germline assignment: CDR1 KGHDR and CDR2 SFDVKD. The CDR3 runs to 18 residues.

There are many counts of this clonotype. V usage is TRBV4-1 and J usage is TRBJ1-1; TRBD1 might be the D (6 bases). The V gene lost 5 bases and the J gene lost 1 base, with 17 bases spanning the gap. CDR3 size: 16 residues. The V gene's germline CDR1 is MGHRA and CDR2 YSYEKL. CDR3 amino acids: CASSEPLGQTNTEAFF. The DNA for the CDR3 is TGCGCCAGCAGCGAACCCTTAGGACAGACGAACACTGAAGCTTTCTTT.

This clonotype was seen ten or more times. The chain carries TRBV29-1 and TRBJ2-5; 7 bases are shared with TRBD1. Germline CDR1 reads SQVTM; CDR2 reads ANQGSEA. V trimming: 3 bases; J trimming: 5 bases; junction bases outside the gene matches: 12. The CDR3 contains 15 residues. The CDR3 DNA is TGCAGCGTTGAGGGTGACAGGGACGGGGATGAGACCCAGTACTTC. It specifies CSVEGDRDGDETQYF.

This clonotype has ten or more counts. The chain links TRBV20-1 to TRBJ1-1; D might be TRBD1 (5 bases). Germline loops: CDR1 DFQATT, CDR2 SNEGSKA (reference sequence). There are 13 residues in the CDR3. Trimming removed 5 bases from V and 7 bases from J, with 17 bases in between. The CDR3 is CSAPSGLSREAFF. The CDR3 DNA follows: TGCAGTGCTCCGTCGGGACTGTCACGTGAAGCTTTCTTT.

In its sample, this clonotype was seen many times. The V gene is TRBV30, the J gene TRBJ2-2; D gene uncertain. There are 14 residues in the CDR3. Germline CDR1 reads GTSNPN; CDR2 reads SVGIG (reference sequence). V was trimmed by 3 bases and J by 2 bases, leaving 10 bases between them. CDR3 in amino acids: CAWSVATNTGELFF. In DNA form, the CDR3 reads TGTGCCTGGAGCGTGGCCACCAACACCGGGGAGCTGTTTTTT.

This clonotype came up many times. The CDR3 sequence: CASSIQTSSNEQFF. The CDR3 nucleotides are TGCGCCAGCAGCATTCAGACTAGTTCAAATGAGCAGTTCTTC. The chain uses TRBV5-1 and TRBJ2-1; D may be TRBD2 (6 bases). Deletions cut 4 bases from V and 7 bases from J, with 15 bases between. Germline CDR1 SGHRS, CDR2 YFSETQ. The length of the CDR3 is 14 residues.

About this clonotype itself: This may come from a read error, since a much larger clone is one base off. This sequence joins TRBV7-2 and TRBJ2-1; D may be TRBD2 (6 bases). The CDR3 has 14 amino acids. Germline V gene sequence: CDR1 SGHTA, CDR2 FQGNSA. CDR3 region: CASSAWTIYSEQFF. CDR3 in DNA: TGTGCCAGCAGCGCCTGGACTATTTACAGTGAGCAGTTCTTC.

V is TRBV20-1 and J is TRBJ1-5; the D is unclear. V gave up 5 bases and J gave up 0 bases, with 8 bases separating them. This CDR3 spans 13 amino acids. The germline CDR1 and CDR2 sequences are DFQATT and SNEGSKA (reference sequence). The CDR3 bases are TGCAGTGCTGTGCCGAATAGCAATCAGCCCCAGCATTTT. This codes for CSAVPNSNQPQHF.